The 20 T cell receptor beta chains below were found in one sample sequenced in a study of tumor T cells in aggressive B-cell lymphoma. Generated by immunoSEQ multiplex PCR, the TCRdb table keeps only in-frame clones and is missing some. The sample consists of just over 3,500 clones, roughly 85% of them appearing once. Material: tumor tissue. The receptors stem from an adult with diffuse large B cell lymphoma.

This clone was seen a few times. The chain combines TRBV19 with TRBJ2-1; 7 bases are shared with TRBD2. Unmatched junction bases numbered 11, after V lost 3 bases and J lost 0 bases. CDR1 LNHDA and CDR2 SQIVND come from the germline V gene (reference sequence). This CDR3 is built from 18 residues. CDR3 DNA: TGTGCCAGTAGTATTCAGATAGCGGGTCTCCCCTCCTACAATGAGCAGTTCTTC. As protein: CASSIQIAGLPSYNEQFF.

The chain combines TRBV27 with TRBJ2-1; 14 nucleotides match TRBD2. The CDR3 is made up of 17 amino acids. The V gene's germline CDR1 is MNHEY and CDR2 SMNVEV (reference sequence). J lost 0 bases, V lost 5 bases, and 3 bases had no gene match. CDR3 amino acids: CASSHGLAGGSYNEQFF. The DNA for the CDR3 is TGTGCCAGCAGTCACGGACTAGCGGGGGGCTCCTACAATGAGCAGTTCTTC.

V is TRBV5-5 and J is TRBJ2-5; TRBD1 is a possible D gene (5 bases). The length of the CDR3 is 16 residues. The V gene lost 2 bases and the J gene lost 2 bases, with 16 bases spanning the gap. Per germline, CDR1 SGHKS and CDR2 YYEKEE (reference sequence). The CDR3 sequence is CASSFMPQQGQETQYF. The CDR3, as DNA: TGTGCCAGCAGCTTTATGCCCCAGCAGGGACAAGAGACCCAGTACTTC. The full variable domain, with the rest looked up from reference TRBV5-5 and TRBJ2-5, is DAGVTQSPTHLIKTRGQQVTLRCSPISGHKSVSWYQQVLGQGPQFIFQYYEKEERGRGNFPDRFSARQFPNYSSELNVNALLLGDSALYLCASSFMPQQGQETQYFGPGTRLLVL.

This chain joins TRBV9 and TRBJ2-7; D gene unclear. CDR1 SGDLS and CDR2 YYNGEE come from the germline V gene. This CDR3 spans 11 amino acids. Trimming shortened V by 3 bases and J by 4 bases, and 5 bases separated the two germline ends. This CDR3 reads CASSAGYEQYF. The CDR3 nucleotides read TGTGCCAGCAGCGCAGGATACGAGCAGTACTTC.

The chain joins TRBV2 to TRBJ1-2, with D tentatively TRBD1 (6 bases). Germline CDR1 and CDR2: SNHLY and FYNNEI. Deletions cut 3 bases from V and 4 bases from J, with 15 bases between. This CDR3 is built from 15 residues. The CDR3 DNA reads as TGTGCCAGCAGTGAGCCGCGACAGGCCACCTATGGCTACACCTTC. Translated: CASSEPRQATYGYTF. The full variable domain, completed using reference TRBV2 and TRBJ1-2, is EPEVTQTPSHQVTQMGQEVILRCVPISNHLYFYWYRQILGQKVEFLVSFYNNEISEKSEIFDDQFSVERPDGSNFTLKIRSTKLEDSAMYFCASSEPRQATYGYTFGSGTRLTVV.

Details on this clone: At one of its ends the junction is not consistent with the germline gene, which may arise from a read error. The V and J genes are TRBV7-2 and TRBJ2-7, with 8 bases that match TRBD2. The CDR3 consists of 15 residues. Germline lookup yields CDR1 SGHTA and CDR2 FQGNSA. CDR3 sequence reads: CASNLGGGSSYEQYF. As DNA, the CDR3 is TGTGCCAGCAACTTAGGCGGGGGGAGCTCCTACGAGCAGTACTTC.

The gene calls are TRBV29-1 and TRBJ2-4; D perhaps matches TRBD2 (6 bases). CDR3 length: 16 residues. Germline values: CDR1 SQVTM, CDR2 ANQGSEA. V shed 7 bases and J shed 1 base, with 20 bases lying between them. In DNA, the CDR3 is TGCAGCGGGTTGATGACTAGGAGGTGTGCCAAAAACATTCAGTACTTC. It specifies CSGLMTRRCAKNIQYF.

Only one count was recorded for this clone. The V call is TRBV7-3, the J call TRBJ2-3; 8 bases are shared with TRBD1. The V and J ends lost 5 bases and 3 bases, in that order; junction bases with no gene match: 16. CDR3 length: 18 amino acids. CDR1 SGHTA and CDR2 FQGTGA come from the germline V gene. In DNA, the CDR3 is TGTGCCAGCAGCCAAAAGACAGGGGTTAGAAATTGGACAGATACGCAGTATTTT. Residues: CASSQKTGVRNWTDTQYF. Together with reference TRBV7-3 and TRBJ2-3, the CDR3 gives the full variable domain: GAGVSQTPSNKVTEKGKYVELRCDPISGHTALYWYRQSLGQGPEFLIYFQGTGAADDSGLPNDRFFAVRPEGSVSTLKIQRTERGDSAVYLCASSQKTGVRNWTDTQYFGPGTRLTVL.

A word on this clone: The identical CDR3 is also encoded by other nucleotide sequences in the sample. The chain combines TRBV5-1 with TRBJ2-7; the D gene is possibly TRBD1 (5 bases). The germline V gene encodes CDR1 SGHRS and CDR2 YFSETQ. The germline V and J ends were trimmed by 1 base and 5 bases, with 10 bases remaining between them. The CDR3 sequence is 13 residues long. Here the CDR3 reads CASSLIAGNEQYF. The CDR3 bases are TGCGCCAGCAGCTTGATCGCAGGGAACGAGCAGTACTTC.

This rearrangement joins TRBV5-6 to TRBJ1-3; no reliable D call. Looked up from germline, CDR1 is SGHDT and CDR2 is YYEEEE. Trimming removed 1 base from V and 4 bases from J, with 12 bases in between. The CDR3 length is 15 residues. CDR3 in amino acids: CASSLTLDGGNTIYF. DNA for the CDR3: TGTGCCAGCAGCTTGACTCTAGATGGGGGAAACACCATATATTTT.

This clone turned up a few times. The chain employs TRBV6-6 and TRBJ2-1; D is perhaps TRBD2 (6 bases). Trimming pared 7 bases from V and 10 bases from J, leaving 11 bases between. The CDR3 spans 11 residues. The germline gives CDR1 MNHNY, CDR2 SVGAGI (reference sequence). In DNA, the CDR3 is TGTGCCAGCATCGGGGAGGAGGAGCAGTTCTTC. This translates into CASIGEEEQFF.

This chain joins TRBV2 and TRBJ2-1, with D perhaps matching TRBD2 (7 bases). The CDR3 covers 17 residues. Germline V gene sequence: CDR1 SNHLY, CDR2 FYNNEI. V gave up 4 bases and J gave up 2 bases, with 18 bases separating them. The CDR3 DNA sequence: TGTGCCAGCAGTGGAGGGGGGGGCGCATTCCCCTACAATGAGCAGTTCTTC. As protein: CASSGGGGAFPYNEQFF.

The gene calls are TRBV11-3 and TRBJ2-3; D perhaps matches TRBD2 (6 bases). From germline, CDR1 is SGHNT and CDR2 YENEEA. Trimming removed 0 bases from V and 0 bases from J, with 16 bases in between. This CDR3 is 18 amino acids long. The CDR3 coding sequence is TGTGCCAGCAGCTTAGAGGGCTCTAGCGAATCTAGCACAGATACGCAGTATTTT. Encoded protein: CASSLEGSSESSTDTQYF.

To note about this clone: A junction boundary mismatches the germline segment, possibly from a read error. CDR3 nucleotides: TGTGCCACGGGAGGGCCCCACTATGGCTACATCTTC. Translation: CATGGPHYGYIF. This chain links TRBV6-6 with TRBJ1-2; D call uncertain. The V gene's germline CDR1 is MNHNY and CDR2 SVGAGI (reference sequence). The length of the CDR3 is 12 residues.

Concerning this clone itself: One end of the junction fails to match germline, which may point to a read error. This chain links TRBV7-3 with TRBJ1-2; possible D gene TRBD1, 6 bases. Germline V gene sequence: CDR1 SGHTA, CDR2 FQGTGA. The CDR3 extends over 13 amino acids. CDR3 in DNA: TGTGCCAACAGCCCACGGGGGGCGTATGATATAACCTTC. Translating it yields CANSPRGAYDITF.

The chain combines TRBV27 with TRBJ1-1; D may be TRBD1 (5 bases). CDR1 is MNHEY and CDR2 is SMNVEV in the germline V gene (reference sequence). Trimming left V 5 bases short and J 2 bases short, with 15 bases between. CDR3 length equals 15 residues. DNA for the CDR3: TGTGCCAGCAGTGCGTGGGGCATAAAAAACACTGAAGCTTTCTTT. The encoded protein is CASSAWGIKNTEAFF.

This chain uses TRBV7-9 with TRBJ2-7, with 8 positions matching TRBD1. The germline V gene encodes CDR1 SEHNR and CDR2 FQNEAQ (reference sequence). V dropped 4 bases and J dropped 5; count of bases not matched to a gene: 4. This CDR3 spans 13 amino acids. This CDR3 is CASSSGTGDEQYF. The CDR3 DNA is TGTGCCAGCAGCTCCGGGACAGGAGACGAGCAGTACTTC. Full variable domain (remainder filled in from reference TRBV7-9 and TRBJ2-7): DTGVSQNPRHKITKRGQNVTFRCDPISEHNRLYWYRQTLGQGPEFLTYFQNEAQLEKSRLLSDRFSAERPKGSFSTLEIQRTEQGDSAMYLCASSSGTGDEQYFGPGTRLTVT.

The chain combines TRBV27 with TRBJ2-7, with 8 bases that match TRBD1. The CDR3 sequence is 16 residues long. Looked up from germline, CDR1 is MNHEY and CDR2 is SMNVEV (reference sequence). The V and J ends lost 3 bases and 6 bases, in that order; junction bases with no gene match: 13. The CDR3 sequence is CASSFFSPGQVGEQYF. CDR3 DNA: TGTGCCAGCAGTTTTTTTTCCCCGGGACAGGTCGGCGAGCAGTACTTC.

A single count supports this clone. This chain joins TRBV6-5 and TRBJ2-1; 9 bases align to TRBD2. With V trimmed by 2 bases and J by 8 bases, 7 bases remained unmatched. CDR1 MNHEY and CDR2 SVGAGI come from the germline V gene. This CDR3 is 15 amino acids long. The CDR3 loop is CASSYRRGGGHEQFF. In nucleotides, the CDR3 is TGTGCCAGCAGTTACCGGCGGGGGGGCGGACATGAGCAGTTCTTC.

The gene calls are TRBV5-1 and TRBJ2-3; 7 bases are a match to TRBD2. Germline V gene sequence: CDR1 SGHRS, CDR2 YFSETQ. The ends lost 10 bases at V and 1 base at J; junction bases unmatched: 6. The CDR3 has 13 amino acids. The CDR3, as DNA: TGCGCCTCCCGGGGGGATGGCACAGATACGCAGTATTTT. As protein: CASRGDGTDTQYF.